This T cell receptor (beta chain) was obtained from a study of T-cell memory formation after mild COVID-19. Germline CDR1 and CDR2: PRHDT and FYEKMQ (reference sequence). This CDR3 region has 14 residues. The trim removed 4 bases at V and 5 bases at J, leaving 6 bases unmatched. Each CDR3 protein is one row after TCRdb ran MiXCR on the 5' RACE reads. The sample includes 350,000 to 500,000 distinct CDR3 sequences, around 18% seen only once; the top ten take about 8.1%. V gene TRBV13 combines with J gene TRBJ1-1, with TRBD1 matching 8 bases. Source material: PBMCs or a T cell subset sorted from them (not recorded which). This TCR came from an adult woman who had mild COVID-19 (a few samples of this study predate the infection). Cell type and time point are not known. The CDR3 DNA reads as TGTGCCAGCAGCTGGGGCAGGGGGCAAACTGAAGCTTTCTTT. Translation gives CASSWGRGQTEAFF.